The next 10 T cell receptor beta chains were all read from a single sample in a study of T cell responses to AZD1222 COVID-19 vaccine. TCRdb's copy holds only in-frame clones and misses some; the assay was immunoSEQ multiplex PCR. The profile shows 100,000 to 120,000 clones, 85% to 95% of them singletons. This specimen was peripheral blood, taken on day 0 of AZD1222 vaccination. The receptor source for this set is an adult in good health.

The gene calls are TRBV23-1 and TRBJ2-6; D remains unclear. TRBV23-1 is an ORF; its function is uncertain. The V gene lost 0 bases and the J gene lost 0 bases, with 9 bases spanning the gap. The CDR3 spans 17 residues. CDR3 protein: CASSQSGRLSGANVLTF. CDR3 DNA: TGCGCCAGCAGTCAATCAGGCAGACTCTCTGGGGCCAACGTCCTGACTTTC.

The rearrangement uses TRBV11-2 and TRBJ2-1; 7 bases agree with TRBD2. CDR3 length equals 17 residues. V lost 1 base and J lost 0; bases outside the gene matches: 6. Per germline, CDR1 SGHAT and CDR2 FQNNGV. The CDR3 here is CASSLVWGGSSYNEQFF. The CDR3 nucleotides are TGTGCCAGCAGCTTAGTTTGGGGGGGGAGCTCCTACAATGAGCAGTTCTTC. Supplemented by reference TRBV11-2 and TRBJ2-1, the full variable domain reads EAGVAQSPRYKIIEKRQSVAFWCNPISGHATLYWYQQILGQGPKLLIQFQNNGVVDDSQLPKDRFSAERLKGVDSTLKIQPAKLEDSAVYLCASSLVWGGSSYNEQFFGPGTRLTVL.

The gene calls are TRBV13 and TRBJ1-1; 9 positions agree with TRBD1. The germline V gene encodes CDR1 PRHDT and CDR2 FYEKMQ (reference sequence). V lost 5 bases, J lost 0 bases, and 7 bases stayed unmatched. The CDR3 contains 16 residues. CDR3 coding DNA: TGTGCCAGCAGCCCTAGGACAGGGGACATGAACACTGAAGCTTTCTTT. Translating it yields CASSPRTGDMNTEAFF.

This clone was recorded once. This rearrangement joins TRBV30 to TRBJ1-2, with a tentative D call TRBD1 (5 bases). CDR3 size: 13 residues. The V and J ends lost 0 bases and 4 bases respectively, with 9 bases between them. The germline V gene has CDR1 GTSNPN and CDR2 SVGIG (reference sequence). CDR3 DNA: TGTGCCTGGAGTGTTACAGGAAGCTATGGCTACACCTTC. Translation gives CAWSVTGSYGYTF.

Regarding this clone: Other DNA sequences within the sample encode an identical CDR3. The chain uses TRBV12-3 or TRBV12-4 and TRBJ1-1, with D uncertain. The V end was cut by 3 bases, the J end by 3 bases, with 5 bases between. The CDR3 is 12 residues long. The CDR3 sequence is CASSLRDTEAFF. In nucleotides, the CDR3 is TGTGCCAGCAGTTTGAGGGACACTGAAGCTTTCTTT.

Concerning this clone itself: The sample contains more than one DNA sequence encoding this CDR3. The V and J genes are TRBV5-1 and TRBJ2-5; 9 bases are a match to TRBD2. Looked up from germline, CDR1 is SGHRS and CDR2 is YFSETQ. J was trimmed by 7 bases and V by 1 base; bases with no gene match: 8. This CDR3 contains 15 residues. CDR3 DNA sequence: TGCGCCAGCAGCTTGTCCAGCGGGGGGTCGGCGACCCAGTACTTC. Amino acid sequence: CASSLSSGGSATQYF. The full variable domain, rest sourced from reference TRBV5-1 and TRBJ2-5, is KAGVTQTPRYLIKTRGQQVTLSCSPISGHRSVSWYQQTPGQGLQFLFEYFSETQRNKGNFPGRFSGRQFSNSRSEMNVSTLELGDSALYLCASSLSSGGSATQYFGPGTRLLVL.

The V gene is TRBV28, the J gene TRBJ1-2; maybe TRBD1 (6 bases). Germline-derived CDR1 and CDR2 are MDHEN and SYDVKM. Between the trimmed V and J ends, which lost 7 bases and 4 bases, there was a span of 16 bases. The CDR3 spans 14 residues. The CDR3 DNA follows: TGTGCCAGCATCCCAACACAGGGAGGCTATGGCTACACCTTC. Its translation is CASIPTQGGYGYTF.

This CDR3 is CASSSSGGNYGYTF. DNA for the CDR3: TGCGCCAGCAGCTCCTCCGGGGGTAACTATGGCTACACCTTC. V is TRBV5-1 and J is TRBJ1-2; D is possibly TRBD1 (5 bases). The CDR3 spans 14 residues. The germline V and J ends were trimmed by 3 bases and 1 base, with 10 bases remaining between them. Germline CDR1 SGHRS, CDR2 YFSETQ.

The chain uses TRBV19 and TRBJ1-6; possibly TRBD1 for D (5 bases). This CDR3 comprises 15 residues. V dropped 3 bases and J dropped 6 bases, with 12 bases sitting between them. The germline V gene has CDR1 LNHDA and CDR2 SQIVND (reference sequence). The CDR3 bases are TGTGCCAGTAGTATCCCTGGCAGGGTTAATTCACCCCTCCACTTT. Residues: CASSIPGRVNSPLHF. The whole variable domain, remainder taken from reference TRBV19 and TRBJ1-6, is DGGITQSPKYLFRKEGQNVTLSCEQNLNHDAMYWYRQDPGQGLRLIYYSQIVNDFQKGDIAEGYSVSREKKESFPLTVTSAQKNPTAFYLCASSIPGRVNSPLHFGNGTRLTVT.

The chain uses TRBV3-1 (or the pseudogene TRBV3-2) and TRBJ1-6; possible D gene TRBD1, 5 bases. CDR1 and CDR2 (germline): LGHDT, YNNKEL (reference sequence). The CDR3 length is 14 residues. The V gene lost 3 bases and the J gene lost 6 bases, with 9 bases spanning the gap. The CDR3 protein is CASSHLQGNSPLHF. CDR3 DNA sequence: TGTGCCAGCAGCCATCTCCAGGGTAATTCACCCCTCCACTTT.